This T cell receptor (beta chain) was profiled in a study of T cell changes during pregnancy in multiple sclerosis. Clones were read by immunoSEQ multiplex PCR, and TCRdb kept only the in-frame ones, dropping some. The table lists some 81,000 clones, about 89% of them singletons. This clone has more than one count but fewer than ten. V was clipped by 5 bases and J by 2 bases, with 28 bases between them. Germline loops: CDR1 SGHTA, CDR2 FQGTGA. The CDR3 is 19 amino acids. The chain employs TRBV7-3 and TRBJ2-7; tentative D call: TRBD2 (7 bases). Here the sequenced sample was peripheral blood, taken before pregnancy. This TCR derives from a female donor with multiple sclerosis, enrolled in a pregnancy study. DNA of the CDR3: TGTGCCAGCAGCCATCCTTTGGGCCCTAGGGGGGGGCGACCCTACGAGCAGTACTTC. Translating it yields CASSHPLGPRGGRPYEQYF.